A selection of T cell receptor beta chains follows, all from one sample in a study of OX40 agonist ivuxolimab in advanced cancers. The repertoire was sequenced with immunoSEQ multiplex PCR; TCRdb's copy has only in-frame clones and lacks some. The sample shows 15,000 to 20,000 clones, about 85% of them seen only once. Sequenced here: CD4+ or CD8+ T cells sorted from blood, sampled in a trial of the OX40 agonist ivuxolimab. These receptors originate from an adult with an advanced solid tumor such as melanoma, head and neck, liver or kidney cancer. Both conserved end residues are part of each CDR3. D genes are given only for firm matches.

d_gene,j_gene,v_gene,CDR3aa
NA,TRBJ2-7,TRBV19,CASSPGPNYEQYF
TRBD1,TRBJ2-1,TRBV27,CATSTGWSNEQFF
NA,TRBJ1-2,TRBV9,CASSVEIGGGYTF
NA,TRBJ2-7,TRBV21-1,CASSKVQLTYEQYF
NA,TRBJ2-7,TRBV2,CATRDLGYEQYF
NA,TRBJ1-1,TRBV6-6,CASSSDSAEAFF
NA,TRBJ2-7,TRBV18,CASSPGDHEQYF
NA,TRBJ2-2,TRBV9,CASSVAGDTGELFF
TRBD2,TRBJ2-2,TRBV15,CATSAFGTSGRAYTGELFF
NA,TRBJ1-5,TRBV12-1,CASSCGRQGESYQPQHF
TRBD2,TRBJ2-7,TRBV7-2,CASSSTSVEQYF
TRBD2,TRBJ2-2,TRBV4-1,CASSQMGLAGLNTGELFF
TRBD1,NA,TRBV5-1,CASAPGQGLVEQYF
NA,TRBJ2-1,TRBV18,CASSPQGGSGIFEQFF
TRBD1,TRBJ2-5,TRBV7-9,CASSLDRGWGETQYF
NA,TRBJ1-2,TRBV5-6,CASSAGRIYGYTF
NA,TRBJ2-5,TRBV28,CATVTMPGAGETQYF
NA,TRBJ1-5,TRBV6-6,CASSDPDNSNQPQHF
NA,TRBJ2-5,TRBV7-9,CASSFGGNQETQYF
NA,TRBJ2-5,TRBV28,CASSFVVEGLETQYF
NA,TRBJ1-2,TRBV9,CASSVGGREGYTF
NA,TRBJ1-5,TRBV6-1,CASSDGNQPQHF
NA,TRBJ2-2,TRBV14,CASSRIRGSNTGELFF